The 16 T cell receptor beta chains reported below all come from one sample, sequenced in a study of blood T cell repertoires in COVID-19. Only in-frame clones appear in the TCRdb table, and some are missing; sequencing was by immunoSEQ multiplex PCR. Of over 150,000 clones listed, 85% to 90% are singletons. Sequencing was done on a sample of peripheral blood. The source of these receptors is a woman of 80 years or more with COVID-19, enrolled during active disease.

V gene TRBV6-1 combines with J gene TRBJ2-5; maybe TRBD1 (5 bases). In germline, CDR1 is MNHNS, CDR2 SASEGT. The CDR3 has 15 amino acids. V gave up 2 bases and J gave up 2 bases, with 12 bases separating them. The CDR3 DNA reads as TGTGCCAGCAGTGAACTGCAGGGTGGTCAAGAGACCCAGTACTTC. Translation: CASSELQGGQETQYF.

The chain is built from TRBV6-1 and TRBJ2-5; no clear D. V dropped 1 base and J dropped 2 bases, with 8 bases sitting between them. This CDR3 spans 14 amino acids. In germline, CDR1 is MNHNS, CDR2 SASEGT. This CDR3 reads CASSEGAGQETQYF. The CDR3 bases are TGTGCCAGCAGTGAAGGGGCAGGACAAGAGACCCAGTACTTC.

This chain links TRBV6-2 or TRBV6-3 with TRBJ2-1, with TRBD2 matching over 11 bases. Germline V gives CDR1 MNHEY, CDR2 SVGEGT. J was trimmed by 2 bases and V by 0 bases; bases with no gene match: 6. CDR3 length: 18 amino acids. Written as DNA, the CDR3 is TGTGCCAGCAGTTACTCTCGTCTAGCGGGAGGCGCCTACAATGAGCAGTTCTTC. Its translation is CASSYSRLAGGAYNEQFF.

This clone was detected once. The J gene is TRBJ2-1, the V gene TRBV6-2 or TRBV6-3; no reliable D call. This CDR3 is 13 amino acids long. Per the germline V gene, CDR1 is MNHEY and CDR2 is SVGEGT. The germline V and J ends were trimmed by 2 bases and 5 bases, with 7 bases remaining between them. The CDR3 coding sequence is TGTGCCAGCAGTTACGGCCGTAACAATGAGCAGTTCTTC. It encodes CASSYGRNNEQFF.

The genes are TRBV28 and TRBJ1-1, with 8 bases fitting TRBD1. The length of the CDR3 is 14 residues. With V trimmed by 5 bases and J by 4 bases, 6 bases remained unmatched. From germline, CDR1 is MDHEN and CDR2 SYDVKM. The CDR3 nucleotides are TGTGCCAGCAGTCTTTCAACAGGGGGCACTGAAGCTTTCTTT. Its protein product is CASSLSTGGTEAFF.

The V and J genes are TRBV12-3 or TRBV12-4 and TRBJ2-7; 10 bases align to TRBD1. There are 12 residues in the CDR3. With V trimmed by 10 bases and J by 7 bases, 7 bases remained unmatched. The CDR3 here is CAIRQGASEQYF. Written as DNA, the CDR3 is TGTGCCATTCGACAGGGGGCGAGTGAGCAGTACTTC.

This clone is a singleton in its sample. This chain links TRBV11-2 with TRBJ1-1; 9 positions match TRBD1. The ends lost 4 bases at V and 4 bases at J; junction bases unmatched: 7. The V gene's germline CDR1 is SGHAT and CDR2 FQNNGV. The CDR3 sequence is 15 residues long. The CDR3 loop reads CASSWQETGGTEAFF. In DNA form, the CDR3 reads TGTGCCAGCAGCTGGCAGGAGACAGGGGGCACTGAAGCTTTCTTT.

This sequence joins TRBV19 and TRBJ1-1; D is undetermined. V was cut by 3 bases and J by 6 bases, with 8 bases left in between. Germline V gene data show CDR1 as LNHDA and CDR2 as SQIVND (reference sequence). The CDR3 length is 12 residues. CDR3: CASSILPPEAFF. CDR3 bases: TGTGCCAGTAGTATCCTTCCCCCTGAAGCTTTCTTT.

The chain combines TRBV4-2 with TRBJ2-3; TRBD2 matches 13 bases. Germline loops: CDR1 LGHNA, CDR2 YNFKEQ. J gave up 6 bases and V 0 bases, and 9 bases lay outside the gene matches. The CDR3 loop spans 18 amino acids. CDR3: CASSQDELAGGRGDTQYF. The CDR3, as DNA: TGTGCCAGCAGCCAAGACGAACTAGCGGGAGGGCGGGGGGATACGCAGTATTTT.

The V call is TRBV5-5, the J call TRBJ2-7; TRBD2 matches at 9 bases. The CDR3 contains 14 residues. The ends lost 6 bases at V and 4 bases at J; junction bases unmatched: 8. CDR1 SGHKS and CDR2 YYEKEE come from the germline V gene (reference sequence). The CDR3 region has the DNA TGTGCCAGCACCGTAGGACTAGCGAGGTACGAGCAGTACTTC. Translated: CASTVGLARYEQYF. The full variable domain, completed using reference TRBV5-5 and TRBJ2-7, is DAGVTQSPTHLIKTRGQQVTLRCSPISGHKSVSWYQQVLGQGPQFIFQYYEKEERGRGNFPDRFSARQFPNYSSELNVNALLLGDSALYLCASTVGLARYEQYFGPGTRLTVT.

This chain links TRBV7-8 with TRBJ1-5; 7 bases agree with TRBD1. The ends lost 5 bases at V and 4 bases at J; junction bases unmatched: 2. Germline V gene sequence: CDR1 SGHVS, CDR2 FQNEAQ. This CDR3 contains 13 residues. Here the CDR3 reads CASSQGDNQPQHF. CDR3 DNA: TGTGCCAGCAGCCAGGGGGATAATCAGCCCCAGCATTTT.

CDR3 DNA: TGTGCCAGCAGGCTTCCCCCGGACAAGAACACTGAAGCTTTCTTT. It translates to CASRLPPDKNTEAFF. The chain has TRBV6-4 and TRBJ1-1, with D perhaps TRBD1 (5 bases). Germline lookup yields CDR1 MRHNA and CDR2 SNTAGT. The V end lost 6 bases, the J end lost 1 base, and 15 bases lay between the germline ends. The CDR3 is 15 residues long.

This chain joins TRBV5-5 and TRBJ1-1; 7 positions match TRBD1. V shed 1 base and J 6 bases; nucleotides not matched to a gene: 6. The CDR3 is made up of 14 amino acids. Germline CDR1 and CDR2: SGHKS and YYEKEE (reference sequence). The CDR3 sequence is CASSLTGVYAEAFF. The CDR3 nucleotides read TGTGCCAGCAGCTTGACAGGGGTTTATGCTGAAGCTTTCTTT.

This clone came up a few times. CDR3 amino acids: CASSFLLGGLETQYF. The CDR3, as DNA: TGTGCCAGCAGCTTCCTTTTGGGAGGGTTAGAGACCCAGTACTTC. The V call is TRBV11-2, the J call TRBJ2-5; 7 bases map to TRBD2. This CDR3 spans 15 amino acids. Germline CDR1 reads SGHAT; CDR2 reads FQNNGV. J gave up 4 bases and V 3 bases, and 8 bases lay outside the gene matches.

With respect to this clone: Other DNA sequences in the same sample also yield this CDR3. The rearrangement uses TRBV11-3 and TRBJ2-1; 7 bases align to TRBD2. Losses at the gene ends were 1 base for V and 0 bases for J; bases not matched to a gene: 0. Germline V gene data show CDR1 as SGHNT and CDR2 as YENEEA. This CDR3 has 15 amino acids. The CDR3 DNA reads TGTGCCAGCAGCTTAGGCGGGAGCTCCTACAATGAGCAGTTCTTC. This encodes CASSLGGSSYNEQFF.

V is TRBV28 and J is TRBJ2-3; a weak D match, TRBD1 (5 bases). CDR3 length: 17 amino acids. CDR1 and CDR2 from the germline V gene are MDHEN and SYDVKM. Trimming shortened V by 5 bases and J by 0 bases, and 18 bases separated the two germline ends. CDR3 coding DNA: TGTGCCAGCAGTCCACCGCAGGGCGGTATGAGCACAGATACGCAGTATTTT. Its protein product is CASSPPQGGMSTDTQYF.